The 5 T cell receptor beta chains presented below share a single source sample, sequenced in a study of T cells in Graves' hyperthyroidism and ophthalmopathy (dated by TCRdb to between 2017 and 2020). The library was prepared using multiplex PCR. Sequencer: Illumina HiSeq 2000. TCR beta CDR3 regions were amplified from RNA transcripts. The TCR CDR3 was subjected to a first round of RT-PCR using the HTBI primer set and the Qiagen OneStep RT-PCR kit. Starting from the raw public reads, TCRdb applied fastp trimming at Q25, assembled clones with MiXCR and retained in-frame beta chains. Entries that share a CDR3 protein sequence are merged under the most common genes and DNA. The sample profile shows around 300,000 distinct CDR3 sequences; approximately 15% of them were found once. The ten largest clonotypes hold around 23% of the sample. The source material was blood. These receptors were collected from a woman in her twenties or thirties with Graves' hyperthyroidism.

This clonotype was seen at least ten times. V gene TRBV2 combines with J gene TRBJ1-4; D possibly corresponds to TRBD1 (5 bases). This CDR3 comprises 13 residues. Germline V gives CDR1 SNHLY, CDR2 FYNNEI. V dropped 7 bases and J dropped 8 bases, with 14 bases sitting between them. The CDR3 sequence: CASNRGGGEKLFF. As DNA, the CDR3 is TGTGCCAGCAATAGGGGAGGTGGAGAAAAACTGTTTTTT.

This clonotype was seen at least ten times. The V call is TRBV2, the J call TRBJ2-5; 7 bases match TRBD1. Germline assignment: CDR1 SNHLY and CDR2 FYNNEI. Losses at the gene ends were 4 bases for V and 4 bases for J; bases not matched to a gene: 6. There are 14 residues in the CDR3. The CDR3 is CASSGDSPRETQYF. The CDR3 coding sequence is TGTGCCAGCAGTGGGGACAGTCCAAGAGAGACCCAGTACTTC.

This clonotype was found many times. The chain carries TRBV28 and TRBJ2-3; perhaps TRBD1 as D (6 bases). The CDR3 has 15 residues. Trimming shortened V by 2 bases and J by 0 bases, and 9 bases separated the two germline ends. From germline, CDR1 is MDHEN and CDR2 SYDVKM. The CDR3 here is CASSLQGSSTDTQYF. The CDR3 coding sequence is TGTGCCAGCAGTTTACAGGGGTCGAGCACAGATACGCAGTATTTT. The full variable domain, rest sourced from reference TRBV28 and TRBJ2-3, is DVKVTQSSRYLVKRTGEKVFLECVQDMDHENMFWYRQDPGLGLRLIYFSYDVKMKEKGDIPEGYSVSREKKERFSLILESASTNQTSMYLCASSLQGSSTDTQYFGPGTRLTVL.

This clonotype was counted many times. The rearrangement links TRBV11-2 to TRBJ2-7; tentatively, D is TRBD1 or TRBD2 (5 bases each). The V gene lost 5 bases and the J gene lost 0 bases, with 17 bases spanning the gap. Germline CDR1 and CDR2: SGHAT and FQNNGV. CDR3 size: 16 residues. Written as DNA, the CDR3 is TGTGCCAGCAGCCACCCGGGGACGGAGAGCTCCTACGAGCAGTACTTC. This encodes CASSHPGTESSYEQYF.

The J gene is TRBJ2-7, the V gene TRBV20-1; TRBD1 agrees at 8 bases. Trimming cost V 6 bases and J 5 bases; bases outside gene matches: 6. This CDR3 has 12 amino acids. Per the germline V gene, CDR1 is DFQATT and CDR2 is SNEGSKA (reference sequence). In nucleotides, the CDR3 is TGCAGTGCCAGCGACAGGGGCCACGAGCAGTACTTC. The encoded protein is CSASDRGHEQYF.